This record looks at one T cell receptor (beta chain) sequence and its context. Its specificity is unknown. The data were obtained in a study of beta chain features in type 1 diabetes. Expressed TCRB transcripts got sequenced, as all isolated RNA was reverse transcribed. The protocol was immunoSEQ multiplex PCR, while the TCRdb copy is restricted to in-frame clones and leaves out a portion. The sample lists roughly 250,000 clones; 68% were seen once. Whole-study findings and limits: Sequencing of cDNA might inflate the share of cells that strongly express TCR.

This sequence was found in a man aged 25 to 40 in good health. The sequencing sample was made of naive CD4+ T cells from blood.

CDR3 region: CAWSDSSYEQYF. Written as DNA, the CDR3 is TGTGCCTGGAGCGATAGCTCCTACGAGCAGTACTTC. The chain has TRBV30 and TRBJ2-7; D is undetermined. Trimming took off 3 bases at V and 0 bases at J, with 6 bases between the two ends. CDR3 length equals 12 residues. Germline assignment: CDR1 GTSNPN and CDR2 SVGIG (reference sequence). The full variable domain, its missing parts supplied by reference TRBV30 and TRBJ2-7, is SQTIHQWPATLVQPVGSPLSLECTVEGTSNPNLYWYRQAAGRGLQLLFYSVGIGQISSEVPQNLSASRPQDRQFILSSKKLLLSDSGFYLCAWSDSSYEQYFGPGTRLTVT.